This T cell receptor beta chain was recovered during a study of blood T cell repertoires in COVID-19. Looking at the study overall: COVID-19 samples from acute and convalescent phases originated in the United States, Italy and Spain. Sources were T cells, B-cell-depleted T cells, or PBMCs; the material itself was cDNA or gDNA.

Looked up from germline, CDR1 is ENHRY and CDR2 is SYGVKD. This CDR3 is built from 16 residues. The ends lost 6 bases at V and 2 bases at J; junction bases unmatched: 9. In the original workflow: Cell counts per sample came from amplifying reference gene primers. Some clones are missing from TCRdb's copy, which holds only in-frame ones; the method was immunoSEQ multiplex PCR. The V and J calls and clone size are taken from that table; D and trimming were inferred from the DNA. The repertoire holds some 100,000 clones, about nine tenths seen once, with around 6% in the top ten. The sequenced material came from peripheral blood. The chain couples TRBV10-3 to TRBJ2-7, with TRBD2 matching over 11 bases. This TCR derives from a man aged 70 or older with acute or convalescent COVID-19. CDR3 bases: TGTGCCATCAGCTCACTGGGACTAGCGGCCCCCTACGAGCAGTACTTC. This codes for CAISSLGLAAPYEQYF.